Shown below are 31 T cell receptor beta chains from a single sample sequenced in a study of blood T cell repertoires in COVID-19. The method was immunoSEQ multiplex PCR; TCRdb's version includes in-frame clones alone and lacks a portion of them. This table has some 300,000 clones, 70% to 90% appearing once. The sample taken for sequencing was peripheral blood. The receptors shown here come from a man in his sixties or seventies with acute or convalescent COVID-19.

This chain links TRBV18 with TRBJ1-6, with TRBD1 matching over 8 bases. Germline lookup yields CDR1 KGHSH and CDR2 LQKENI. The V and J ends lost 5 bases and 7 bases, in that order; junction bases with no gene match: 4. This CDR3 is 14 amino acids long. The CDR3 bases are TGTGCCAGCTCAAGGACAGGGATGAATTCACCCCTCCACTTT. Amino acids: CASSRTGMNSPLHF.

The J gene is TRBJ1-2, the V gene TRBV5-4; D gene ambiguous. CDR1 is SGHNT and CDR2 is YYREEE in the germline V gene (reference sequence). With 7 bases removed from V and 4 bases from J, the gap between germline ends came to 14 bases. The CDR3 covers 13 residues. CDR3 amino acids: CASSERAGYGYTF. CDR3 nucleotide sequence: TGTGCCAGCTCCGAGCGGGCGGGCTATGGCTACACCTTC.

J is TRBJ2-7 and V is TRBV5-4; 9 positions match TRBD1. Germline loops: CDR1 SGHNT, CDR2 YYREEE (reference sequence). After removal of 4 bases from V and 3 bases from J, the junction contained 5 bases not matched to a gene. CDR3 length: 14 amino acids. The CDR3 DNA sequence: TGTGCCAGCAGCGATGGGACAGGGAGCTACGAGCAGTACTTC. Protein product: CASSDGTGSYEQYF.

The chain has TRBV7-2 and TRBJ2-1; 10 nucleotides align to TRBD2. The J segment lost 3 bases and the V segment lost 4 bases, leaving 6 bases of the junction unmatched. Germline V gives CDR1 SGHTA, CDR2 FQGNSA. The length of the CDR3 is 16 residues. CDR3 region: CASSSPTSGHYNEQFF. The CDR3 bases are TGTGCCAGCAGCTCCCCGACTAGCGGGCACTACAATGAGCAGTTCTTC.

The chain carries TRBV5-8 and TRBJ1-2; D gene unclear. This CDR3 has 14 residues. V was trimmed by 1 base and J by 4 bases, leaving 11 bases between them. Germline V lookup: CDR1 SGHTS, CDR2 YDEGEE. CDR3 sequence: CASSLPGPIYGYTF. Here the CDR3 DNA reads TGTGCCAGCAGCTTGCCAGGTCCGATCTATGGCTACACCTTC.

The chain links TRBV4-2 to TRBJ2-2, with 8 nucleotides matching TRBD2. With V trimmed by 1 base and J by 5 bases, 9 bases remained unmatched. This CDR3 is built from 17 residues. Germline values: CDR1 LGHNA, CDR2 YNFKEQ. The CDR3 DNA is TGTGCCAGCAGCCAAGTACCAGCGGGGGTTGAAACCGGGGAGCTGTTTTTT. Its protein is CASSQVPAGVETGELFF.

This clone occurred once. The rearrangement uses TRBV11-2 and TRBJ2-5; TRBD1 matches 8 bases. From germline, CDR1 is SGHAT and CDR2 FQNNGV. The CDR3 is 14 residues long. V shed 5 bases, J shed 2 bases, and the junction held 4 bases outside the gene matches. CDR3 sequence (DNA): TGTGCCAGCAGCCCAGGACAGGGTCAAGAGACCCAGTACTTC. Amino acid sequence: CASSPGQGQETQYF.

This chain links TRBV6-5 with TRBJ1-5, with 10 bases lining up with TRBD1. Per germline, CDR1 MNHEY and CDR2 SVGAGI. V shed 6 bases, J shed 6 bases, and the junction held 5 bases outside the gene matches. The CDR3 covers 14 residues. The CDR3 loop reads CASSPGQGSQPQHF. The CDR3 coding sequence is TGTGCCAGCAGCCCGGGACAGGGGAGTCAGCCCCAGCATTTT.

This clone has a handful of counts. The rearrangement uses TRBV27 and TRBJ2-7; 8 nucleotides line up with TRBD2. V gave up 6 bases and J gave up 2 bases; unmatched junction bases: 12. This CDR3 region has 16 residues. The germline CDR1 and CDR2 sequences are MNHEY and SMNVEV (reference sequence). The CDR3 region has the DNA TGTGCCAGCAGAAGTGCAATAGCGGGGCGCGCCTACGAGCAGTACTTC. Its protein is CASRSAIAGRAYEQYF.

The genes are TRBV25-1 and TRBJ2-7; 9 bases are a match to TRBD2. The CDR3 has 14 residues. CDR1 MGHDK and CDR2 SYGVNS come from the germline V gene. Trimming took 6 bases from V and 6 from J; bases not matched to a gene: 9. The CDR3 DNA sequence: TGTGCCAGCAGATCGGCGGGAGGGCCAGGCGAGCAGTACTTC. This translates into CASRSAGGPGEQYF.

This chain connects TRBV5-4 to TRBJ1-3, with D hard to call. The CDR3 runs 12 residues. V lost 0 bases to trimming and J lost 9 bases, with 7 bases between them. Looked up from germline, CDR1 is SGHNT and CDR2 is YYREEE (reference sequence). The CDR3 reads CASSLGESTIYF. CDR3 DNA sequence: TGTGCCAGCAGCTTGGGGGAGTCCACCATATATTTT.

The chain joins TRBV19 to TRBJ1-6; the D gene is possibly TRBD1 (5 bases). With 3 bases removed from V and 8 bases from J, the gap between germline ends came to 17 bases. The V gene's germline CDR1 is LNHDA and CDR2 SQIVND (reference sequence). This CDR3 is 16 amino acids long. The CDR3 spells CASSIGRRLGHSPLHF. CDR3 in DNA: TGTGCCAGTAGTATTGGACGGCGGTTGGGGCATTCACCCCTCCACTTT.

This clone appeared a few times. This chain joins TRBV7-9 and TRBJ2-2, with 8 bases lining up with TRBD2. CDR3 length: 17 amino acids. CDR1 and CDR2 (germline): SEHNR, FQNEAQ (reference sequence). V was clipped by 1 base and J by 5 bases; unmatched bases: 9. CDR3 nucleotides: TGTGCCAGCAGCTTAGTAGAAGCGGGGGTGAGGACCGGGGAGCTGTTTTTT. This translates into CASSLVEAGVRTGELFF.

The rearrangement links TRBV5-1 to TRBJ2-7; D call uncertain. Germline V lookup: CDR1 SGHRS, CDR2 YFSETQ. This CDR3 contains 14 residues. Trimming left V 2 bases short and J 0 bases short, with 9 bases between. DNA of the CDR3: TGCGCCAGCAGCTTCGGTGTAAGCTCCTACGAGCAGTACTTC. Protein sequence: CASSFGVSSYEQYF.

V usage is TRBV28 and J usage is TRBJ2-2; no definite D call. Germline CDR1 MDHEN, CDR2 SYDVKM. Trimming pared 6 bases from V and 0 bases from J, leaving 5 bases between. The CDR3 contains 13 residues. CDR3 loop: CASRAPNTGELFF. CDR3 nucleotide sequence: TGTGCCAGCAGAGCGCCGAACACCGGGGAGCTGTTTTTT.

This chain joins TRBV9 and TRBJ2-1; 7 bases fit TRBD1. J was trimmed by 6 bases and V by 0 bases; bases with no gene match: 3. The CDR3 sequence is 14 residues long. Germline loops: CDR1 SGDLS, CDR2 YYNGEE. Written as DNA, the CDR3 is TGTGCCAGCAGCGTAGAGGCAGGGGGCAATGAGCAGTTCTTC. Residues: CASSVEAGGNEQFF.

CDR3 in DNA: TGTGCCAGCAGTTCACAGCGGGGGTATTACAATGAGCAGTTCTTC. The encoded protein is CASSSQRGYYNEQFF. V and J are TRBV6-9 and TRBJ2-1; 8 bases are a match to TRBD2. From germline, CDR1 is MNHGY and CDR2 SVAAGI. After removal of 4 bases from V and 4 bases from J, the junction contained 6 bases not matched to a gene. The length of the CDR3 is 15 residues.

The chain links TRBV28 to TRBJ1-6, with a possible D match to TRBD1 (6 bases). CDR1 MDHEN and CDR2 SYDVKM come from the germline V gene. V was pared by 5 bases and J by 1 base, with 15 bases between. There are 17 residues in the CDR3. The CDR3 here is CASSPQDSVSYNSPLHF. DNA of the CDR3: TGTGCCAGCAGTCCCCAGGACAGCGTTTCCTATAATTCACCCCTCCACTTT.

The chain carries TRBV5-1 and TRBJ2-3; 10 bases agree with TRBD2. Per germline, CDR1 SGHRS and CDR2 YFSETQ. There are 14 residues in the CDR3. V lost 3 bases and J lost 4; bases outside the gene matches: 2. The CDR3 protein is CASSSSGGADTQYF. The CDR3 DNA reads TGCGCCAGCAGCTCTAGCGGGGGCGCAGATACGCAGTATTTT. The whole variable domain, remainder taken from reference TRBV5-1 and TRBJ2-3, is KAGVTQTPRYLIKTRGQQVTLSCSPISGHRSVSWYQQTPGQGLQFLFEYFSETQRNKGNFPGRFSGRQFSNSRSEMNVSTLELGDSALYLCASSSSGGADTQYFGPGTRLTVL.

The chain links TRBV28 to TRBJ1-6; possibly TRBD1 for D (5 bases). The V gene's germline CDR1 is MDHEN and CDR2 SYDVKM. V lost 3 bases and J 8 bases, leaving 23 bases between the germline ends. The CDR3 spans 18 residues. The CDR3 coding sequence is TGTGCCAGCAGTTTGAAGGGGCCGGGTGGTATTGTGGATTCACCCCTCCACTTT. As protein: CASSLKGPGGIVDSPLHF.

The CDR3 protein is CASRKGQTMGNQPQHF. CDR3 in DNA: TGTGCCAGCAGAAAGGGACAGACTATGGGGAATCAGCCCCAGCATTTT. This chain uses TRBV27 with TRBJ1-5; 7 positions agree with TRBD1. The length of the CDR3 is 16 residues. Germline loops: CDR1 MNHEY, CDR2 SMNVEV (reference sequence). The trim removed 6 bases at V and 4 bases at J, leaving 12 bases unmatched.

The J gene is TRBJ2-7, the V gene TRBV3-1 (or the pseudogene TRBV3-2); 8 nucleotides match TRBD2. V lost 3 bases, J lost 2 bases, and 0 bases stayed unmatched. The CDR3 is 13 residues long. Germline V gene data show CDR1 as LGHDT and CDR2 as YNNKEL (reference sequence). CDR3: CASSQGLAYEQYF. CDR3 DNA: TGTGCCAGCAGCCAGGGACTAGCCTACGAGCAGTACTTC.

Notes on this clone: At one end, the junction sequence differs from germline, possibly due to a read error. The chain has TRBV28 and TRBJ2-1, with 11 nucleotides matching TRBD2. Germline values: CDR1 MDHEN, CDR2 SYDVKM. The CDR3 has 13 residues. The CDR3 is CASSLQGLAAMVF. CDR3 nucleotides: TGTGCCAGCAGTTTACAGGGACTAGCGGCCATGGTCTTC.

J is TRBJ1-5 and V is TRBV7-6; D gene ambiguous. The CDR3 extends over 16 amino acids. Germline lookup yields CDR1 SGHVS and CDR2 FNYEAQ. With 1 base removed from V and 3 bases from J, the gap between germline ends came to 13 bases. The CDR3 DNA is TGTGCCAGCAGCTTAGGTCTTAGAGGGAACAATCAGCCCCAGCATTTT. Protein: CASSLGLRGNNQPQHF.

V and J are TRBV4-3 and TRBJ2-7, with D possibly matching TRBD2 (5 bases). Germline values: CDR1 LGHNA, CDR2 YSLEER. V was clipped by 1 base and J by 6 bases, with 10 bases between them. The CDR3 length is 13 residues. CDR3 loop: CASSQVPGSEQYF. CDR3 bases: TGCGCCAGCAGCCAAGTTCCGGGGAGCGAGCAGTACTTC.

The table lists this clone with many counts. The chain is built from TRBV6-2 or TRBV6-3 and TRBJ1-1, with a tentative D call TRBD1 (5 bases). Germline lookup yields CDR1 MNHEY and CDR2 SVGEGT. Trimming took off 5 bases at V and 2 bases at J, with 18 bases between the two ends. This CDR3 contains 16 residues. This chain's CDR3 is CASSPPARGGNTEAFF. The CDR3 nucleotides read TGTGCCAGCAGTCCCCCCGCCCGCGGGGGTAACACTGAAGCTTTCTTT.

The chain uses TRBV28 and TRBJ1-6; no clear D. CDR1 is MDHEN and CDR2 is SYDVKM in the germline V gene. This CDR3 is 15 amino acids long. The V end lost 3 bases, the J end lost 7 bases, and 13 bases lay between the germline ends. The DNA for the CDR3 is TGTGCCAGCAGTTTGGGTGCGGGCGGCAATTCACCCCTCCACTTT. Translation gives CASSLGAGGNSPLHF.

The chain employs TRBV3-1 (or the pseudogene TRBV3-2) and TRBJ2-5, with 7 bases matching TRBD2. Per the germline V gene, CDR1 is LGHDT and CDR2 is YNNKEL (reference sequence). This CDR3 contains 14 residues. V shed 3 bases and J 1 base; nucleotides not matched to a gene: 2. The CDR3 loop reads CASSHGTTQETQYF. CDR3 DNA: TGTGCCAGCAGCCATGGGACTACCCAAGAGACCCAGTACTTC.

The chain has TRBV2 and TRBJ1-5; no firm D call. Germline CDR1 and CDR2: SNHLY and FYNNEI. Trimming cost V 8 bases and J 2 bases, with 10 bases left between them. The CDR3 sequence is 13 residues long. The DNA of the CDR3 is TGTGCCAGCTGTAAGGAGGGCAATCAGCCCCAGCATTTT. This codes for CASCKEGNQPQHF.

Points on this clone: The identical CDR3 is also encoded by other nucleotide sequences in the sample. This sequence joins TRBV28 and TRBJ1-5; 10 bases match TRBD1. CDR3 length: 15 residues. V dropped 5 bases and J dropped 4; count of bases not matched to a gene: 5. Germline V gene sequence: CDR1 MDHEN, CDR2 SYDVKM. CDR3 sequence: CASSLPGQGNQPQHF. CDR3 nucleotides: TGTGCCAGCAGTCTACCGGGACAGGGGAATCAGCCCCAGCATTTT.

This clone was detected only once. This rearrangement joins TRBV19 to TRBJ1-3; 9 nucleotides agree with TRBD1. The ends lost 5 bases at V and 1 base at J; junction bases unmatched: 9. This CDR3 is 17 amino acids long. Looked up from germline, CDR1 is LNHDA and CDR2 is SQIVND (reference sequence). The CDR3 DNA sequence: TGTGCCAGTAGTCTTTCCGGGACAGGGAATTCTGGAAACACCATATATTTT. Amino acids: CASSLSGTGNSGNTIYF.